The rows below give T cell receptor beta chains drawn from one sample of a study of blood T cell repertoires in COVID-19. Here immunoSEQ multiplex PCR was the method, and the copy in TCRdb shows in-frame clones only, minus some. The sample records about 21,000 clones, 89% being singletons. What was sequenced was peripheral blood. These receptors were obtained from a human donor in a cohort sampled during active COVID-19. The CDR3 runs from the conserved cysteine through the conserved F or W. The order of the fields is clone size, V gene, J gene, CDR3 protein. Rows may omit the clone size; those that give it use once, few, many or a size class.

>NA|TRBV10-3|TRBJ1-2
CAISDGRGRYGYTF
>NA|TRBV9|TRBJ2-2
CASSPLGNAGGNTGELFF
>once|TRBV28|TRBJ1-1
CASSTDLQGLDTEAFF
>NA|TRBV3-1/TRBV3-2|TRBJ2-1
CASSQEGADEQFF
>NA|TRBV6-1|TRBJ1-5
CASSEFHYNQPQHF
>once|TRBV7-8|TRBJ2-2
CASSRRGFGTGELFF
>few|TRBV21-1|TRBJ1-3
CASSNRNTIYF
>once|TRBV30|TRBJ1-1
CAWDSNTEAFF
>NA|TRBV7-8|TRBJ2-3
CASSPRAADTQYF
>NA|TRBV7-2|TRBJ2-7
CATLETAGGPNYEQYF
>NA|TRBV7-9|TRBJ2-6
CASSAGMTSGANVLTF
>NA|TRBV19|TRBJ2-1
CASSIDGYNEQFF
>NA|TRBV5-1|TRBJ2-7
CASSLGRDPPYEQYF
>NA|TRBV27|TRBJ2-2
CASRTYTGELFF
>NA|TRBV3-1/TRBV3-2|TRBJ2-1
CASSQAGTYLEQFF
>NA|TRBV2|TRBJ1-5
CASSAASGQPQHF
>NA|TRBV4-2|TRBJ1-1
CASTGGQGVWNTEAFF
>NA|TRBV5-1|TRBJ1-1
CASSLQTRGHTEAFF
>NA|TRBV11-3|TRBJ1-1
CASSVLQGPNTEAFF
>NA|TRBV19|TRBJ1-2
CASSRDNRILANYGYTF
>NA|TRBV28|TRBJ1-2
CASSSRTGRLYGYTF